The clone carrying this T cell receptor beta chain was observed a single time. The antigen is undetermined. Looked up from germline, CDR1 is LNHDA and CDR2 is SQIVND (reference sequence). Losses at the gene ends were 9 bases for V and 0 bases for J; bases not matched to a gene: 26. The CDR3 is 21 amino acids. Researchers ran the PCR with 60 Vbeta and 13 Jbeta primers. The protocol was immunoSEQ multiplex PCR, while the TCRdb copy is restricted to in-frame clones and leaves out a portion. The sample yields around 75,000 clones, approximately 80% seen once. The data stem from a study of cytomegalovirus exposure and HLA in healthy donors. Study-wide findings and caveats: In vitro, three CMV-associated chains proved specific for CMV antigens. Many donors carried some public TCRs, although rarity characterized most TCR sequences. Several top significant clusters appeared, in a later analysis, to be linked to common viral pathogens.

The chain recombines TRBV19 with TRBJ1-5, with 7 positions matching TRBD1. Material: PBMCs. This receptor was identified in a man younger than 35 in good health and CMV-seronegative. The CDR3 reads CASQGSQKTRQGLNSNQPQHF. CDR3 nucleotides: TGTGCCAGCCAAGGCAGTCAAAAGACCCGACAGGGACTCAATAGCAATCAGCCCCAGCATTTT.